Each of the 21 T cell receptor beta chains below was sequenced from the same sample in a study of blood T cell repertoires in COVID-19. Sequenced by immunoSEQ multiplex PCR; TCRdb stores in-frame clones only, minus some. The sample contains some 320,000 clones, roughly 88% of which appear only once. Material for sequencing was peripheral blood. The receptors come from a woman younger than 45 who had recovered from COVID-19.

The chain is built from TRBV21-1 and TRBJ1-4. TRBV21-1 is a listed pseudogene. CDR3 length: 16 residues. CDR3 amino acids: CASSTRRRLLNEKLFF. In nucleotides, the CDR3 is TGTGCCAGCAGCACCCGAAGACGCTTACTAAATGAAAAACTGTTTTTT.

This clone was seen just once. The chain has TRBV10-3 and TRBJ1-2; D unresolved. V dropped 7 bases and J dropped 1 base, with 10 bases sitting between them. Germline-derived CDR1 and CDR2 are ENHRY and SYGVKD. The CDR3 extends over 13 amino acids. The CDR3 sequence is CAITMTGNYGYTF. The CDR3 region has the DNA TGTGCCATCACCATGACGGGTAACTATGGCTACACCTTC.

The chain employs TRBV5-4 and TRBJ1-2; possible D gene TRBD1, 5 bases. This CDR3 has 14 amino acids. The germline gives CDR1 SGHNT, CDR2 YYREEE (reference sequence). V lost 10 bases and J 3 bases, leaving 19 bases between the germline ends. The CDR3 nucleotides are TGTGCCGTATACTCTGGGAGGGGAGACTATGGCTACACCTTC. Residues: CAVYSGRGDYGYTF.

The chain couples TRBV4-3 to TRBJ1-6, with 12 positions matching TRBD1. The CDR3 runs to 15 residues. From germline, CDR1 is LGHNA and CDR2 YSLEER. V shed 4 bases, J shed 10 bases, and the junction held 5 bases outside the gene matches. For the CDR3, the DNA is TGCGCCAGCAGCCGAACCGGGACAGGGGGCTCACCCCTCCACTTT. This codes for CASSRTGTGGSPLHF.

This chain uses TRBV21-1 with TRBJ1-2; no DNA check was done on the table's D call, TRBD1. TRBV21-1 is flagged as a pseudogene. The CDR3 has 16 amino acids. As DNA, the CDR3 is TGTGCCAGCAGCAAAGAGAGCCGGGACAGGGACTATGGCTACACCTTC. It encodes CASSKESRDRDYGYTF.

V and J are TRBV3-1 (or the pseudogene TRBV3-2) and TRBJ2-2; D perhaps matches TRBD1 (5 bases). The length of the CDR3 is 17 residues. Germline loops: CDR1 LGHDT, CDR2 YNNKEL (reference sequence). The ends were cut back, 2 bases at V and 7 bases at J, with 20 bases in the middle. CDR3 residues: CASSQIVGPTGVGELFF. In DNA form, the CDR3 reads TGTGCCAGCAGCCAAATAGTGGGGCCGACTGGGGTCGGGGAGCTGTTTTTT.

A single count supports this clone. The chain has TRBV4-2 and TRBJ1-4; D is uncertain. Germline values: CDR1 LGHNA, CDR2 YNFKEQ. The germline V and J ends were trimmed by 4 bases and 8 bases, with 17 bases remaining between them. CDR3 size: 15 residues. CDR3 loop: CASSPPQSGNEKLFF. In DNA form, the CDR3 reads TGTGCCAGCAGCCCCCCGCAGTCGGGGAACGAAAAACTGTTTTTT.

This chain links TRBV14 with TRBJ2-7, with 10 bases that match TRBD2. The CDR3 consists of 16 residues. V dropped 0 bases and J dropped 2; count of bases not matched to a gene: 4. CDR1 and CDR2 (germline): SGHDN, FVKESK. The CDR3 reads CASSQDPAGGPYEQYF. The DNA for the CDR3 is TGTGCCAGCAGCCAAGATCCAGCGGGGGGGCCCTACGAGCAGTACTTC. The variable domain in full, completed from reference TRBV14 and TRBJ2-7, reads EAGVTQFPSHSVIEKGQTVTLRCDPISGHDNLYWYRRVMGKEIKFLLHFVKESKQDESGMPNNRFLAERTGGTYSTLKVQPAELEDSGVYFCASSQDPAGGPYEQYFGPGTRLTVT.

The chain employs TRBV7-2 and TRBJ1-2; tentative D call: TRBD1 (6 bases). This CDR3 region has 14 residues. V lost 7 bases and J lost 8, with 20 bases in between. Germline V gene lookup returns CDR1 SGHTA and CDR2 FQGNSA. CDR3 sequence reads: CASTDRGRGEGYTF. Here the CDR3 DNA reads TGTGCCAGCACCGATAGGGGCAGGGGAGAAGGCTACACCTTC.

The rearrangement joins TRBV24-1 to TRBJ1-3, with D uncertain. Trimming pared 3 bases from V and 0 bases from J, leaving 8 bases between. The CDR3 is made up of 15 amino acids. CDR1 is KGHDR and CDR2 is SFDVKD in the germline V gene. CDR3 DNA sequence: TGTGCCACCAGTGATAGTAGATCCTCTGGAAACACCATATATTTT. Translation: CATSDSRSSGNTIYF.

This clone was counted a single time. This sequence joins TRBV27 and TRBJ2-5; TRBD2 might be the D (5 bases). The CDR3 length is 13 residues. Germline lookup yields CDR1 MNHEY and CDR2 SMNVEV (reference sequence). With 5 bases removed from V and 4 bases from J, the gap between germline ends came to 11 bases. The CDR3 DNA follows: TGTGCCAGCAGTCGGAGGTGGGGAGAGACCCAGTACTTC. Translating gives CASSRRWGETQYF.

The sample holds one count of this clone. CDR3 amino acids: CASSSDRGYNSPLHF. The CDR3 DNA follows: TGTGCCAGCAGTTCGGACAGGGGGTATAATTCACCCCTCCACTTT. This sequence joins TRBV9 and TRBJ1-6, with 10 bases matching TRBD1. The CDR3 sequence is 15 residues long. Looked up from germline, CDR1 is SGDLS and CDR2 is YYNGEE. Trimming took 5 bases from V and 4 from J; bases not matched to a gene: 3.

In nucleotides, the CDR3 is TGCAGCGTCTCGCAACAGGGGTACGAGCAGTACTTC. Encoded protein: CSVSQQGYEQYF. The chain recombines TRBV29-1 with TRBJ2-7, with 7 bases matching TRBD1. The CDR3 has 12 residues. The germline gives CDR1 SQVTM, CDR2 ANQGSEA. Trimming cost V 6 bases and J 4 bases; bases outside gene matches: 6.

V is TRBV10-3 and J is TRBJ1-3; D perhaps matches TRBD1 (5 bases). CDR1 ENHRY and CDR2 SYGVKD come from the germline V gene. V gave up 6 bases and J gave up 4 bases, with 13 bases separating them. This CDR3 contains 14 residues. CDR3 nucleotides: TGTGCCATCAGAGTCGGACAAGGAGGAAACACCATATATTTT. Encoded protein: CAIRVGQGGNTIYF.

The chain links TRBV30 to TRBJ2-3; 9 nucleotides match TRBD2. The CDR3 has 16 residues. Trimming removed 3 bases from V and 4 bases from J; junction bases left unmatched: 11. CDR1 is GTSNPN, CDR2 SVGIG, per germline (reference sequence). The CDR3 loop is CAWRAPAGGIADTQYF. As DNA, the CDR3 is TGTGCCTGGAGGGCCCCCGCGGGGGGGATCGCAGATACGCAGTATTTT. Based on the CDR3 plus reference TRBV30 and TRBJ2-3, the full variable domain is SQTIHQWPATLVQPVGSPLSLECTVEGTSNPNLYWYRQAAGRGLQLLFYSVGIGQISSEVPQNLSASRPQDRQFILSSKKLLLSDSGFYLCAWRAPAGGIADTQYFGPGTRLTVL.

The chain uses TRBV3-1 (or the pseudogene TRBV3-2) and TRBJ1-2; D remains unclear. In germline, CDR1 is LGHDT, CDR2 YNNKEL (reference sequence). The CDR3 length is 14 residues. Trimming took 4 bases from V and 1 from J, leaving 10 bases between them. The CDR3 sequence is CASSRREYNYGYTF. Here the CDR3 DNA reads TGTGCCAGCAGCCGGCGGGAGTATAACTATGGCTACACCTTC.

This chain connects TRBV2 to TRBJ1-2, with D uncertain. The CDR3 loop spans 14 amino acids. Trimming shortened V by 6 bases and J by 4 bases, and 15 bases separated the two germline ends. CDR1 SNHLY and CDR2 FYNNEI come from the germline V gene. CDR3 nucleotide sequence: TGTGCCAGCAGGTCGGTGCGGGGTACCTATGGCTACACCTTC. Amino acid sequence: CASRSVRGTYGYTF.

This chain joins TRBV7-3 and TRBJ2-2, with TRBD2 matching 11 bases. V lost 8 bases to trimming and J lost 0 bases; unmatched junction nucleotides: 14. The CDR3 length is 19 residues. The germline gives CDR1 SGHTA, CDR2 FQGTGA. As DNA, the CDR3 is TGTGCCAGCCGGTCTGGGCTAGCGGGGGGCCCCGCGAACACCGGGGAGCTGTTTTTT. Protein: CASRSGLAGGPANTGELFF.

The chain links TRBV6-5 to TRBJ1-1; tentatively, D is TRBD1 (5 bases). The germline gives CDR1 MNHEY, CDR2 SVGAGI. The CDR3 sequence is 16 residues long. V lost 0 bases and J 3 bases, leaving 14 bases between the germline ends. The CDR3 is CASSYSNQGPYTEAFF. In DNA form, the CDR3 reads TGTGCCAGCAGTTACTCGAACCAGGGTCCTTACACTGAAGCTTTCTTT.

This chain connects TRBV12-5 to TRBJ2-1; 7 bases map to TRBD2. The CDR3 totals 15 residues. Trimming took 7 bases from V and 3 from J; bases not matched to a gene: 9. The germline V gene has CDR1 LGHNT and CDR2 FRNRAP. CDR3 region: CASAPPAGDYNEQFF. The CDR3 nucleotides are TGTGCTAGTGCCCCCCCCGCGGGGGACTACAATGAGCAGTTCTTC.

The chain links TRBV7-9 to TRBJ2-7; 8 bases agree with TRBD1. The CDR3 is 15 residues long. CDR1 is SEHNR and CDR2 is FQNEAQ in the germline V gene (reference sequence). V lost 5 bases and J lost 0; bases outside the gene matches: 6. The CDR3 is CASSTGQGDSYEQYF. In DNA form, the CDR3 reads TGTGCCAGCAGCACAGGACAGGGCGACTCCTACGAGCAGTACTTC.